The clone carrying this T cell receptor (beta chain) came up a few times. What it binds is not known. The sample originates from a study of blood T cells in healthy people across ages. Sample-barcoded 5' priming and a J-beta primer mix drove a second PCR of 7 to 11 cycles. MiXCR, run by TCRdb on the 5' RACE reads, gives a single entry per CDR3 protein. Of roughly 2 million distinct CDR3 sequences in the sample, around half were seen once. Study-level findings and limits: With naive T cell percentage, TCR beta diversity showed a strong correlation. Both naive CD4+ cell counts and diversity were greater in long-lived donors than in aged donors. When one million T cells were used, diversity estimates were thought to be underestimates.

The CDR3 runs to 14 residues. With 3 bases removed from V and 2 bases from J, the gap between germline ends came to 5 bases. From germline, CDR1 is MNHEY and CDR2 SMNVEV (reference sequence). The TCR was taken from a woman between 40 and 50 years old in good health. The specimen was blood. V and J are TRBV27 and TRBJ2-6; D call uncertain. The CDR3 DNA reads TGTGCCAGCAGTTTGGTCCCTGGGGCCAACGTCCTGACTTTC. It translates to CASSLVPGANVLTF. Drawing the rest from reference TRBV27 and TRBJ2-6, the complete variable domain is EAQVTQNPRYLITVTGKKLTVTCSQNMNHEYMSWYRQDPGLGLRQIYYSMNVEVTDKGDVPEGYKVSRKEKRNFPLILESPSPNQTSLYFCASSLVPGANVLTFGAGSRLTVL.